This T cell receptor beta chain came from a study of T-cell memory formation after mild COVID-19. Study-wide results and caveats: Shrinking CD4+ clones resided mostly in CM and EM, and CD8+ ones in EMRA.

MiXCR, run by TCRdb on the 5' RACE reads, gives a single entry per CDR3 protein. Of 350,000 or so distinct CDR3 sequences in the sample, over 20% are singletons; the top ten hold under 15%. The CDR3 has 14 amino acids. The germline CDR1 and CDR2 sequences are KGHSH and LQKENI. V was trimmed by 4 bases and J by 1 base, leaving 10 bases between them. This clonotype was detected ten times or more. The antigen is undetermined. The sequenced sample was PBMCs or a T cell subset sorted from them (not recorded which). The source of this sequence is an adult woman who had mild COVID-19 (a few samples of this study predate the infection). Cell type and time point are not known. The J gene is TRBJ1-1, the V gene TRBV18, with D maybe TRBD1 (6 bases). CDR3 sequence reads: CASSLDRKNTEAFF. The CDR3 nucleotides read TGTGCCAGCTCACTGGACAGAAAGAACACTGAAGCTTTCTTT.